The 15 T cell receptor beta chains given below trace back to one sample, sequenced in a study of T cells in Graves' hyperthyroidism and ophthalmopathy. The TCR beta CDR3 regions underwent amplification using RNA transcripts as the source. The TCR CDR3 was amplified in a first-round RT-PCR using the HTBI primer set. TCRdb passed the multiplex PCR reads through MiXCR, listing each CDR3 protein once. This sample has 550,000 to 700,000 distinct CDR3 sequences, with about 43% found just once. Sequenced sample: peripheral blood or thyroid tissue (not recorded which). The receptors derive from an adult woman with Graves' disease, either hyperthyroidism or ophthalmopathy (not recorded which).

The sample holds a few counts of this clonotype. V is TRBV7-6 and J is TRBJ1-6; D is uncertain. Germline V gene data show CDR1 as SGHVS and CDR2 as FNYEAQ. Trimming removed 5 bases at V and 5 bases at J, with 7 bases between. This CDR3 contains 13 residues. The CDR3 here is CASSQNNNSPLHF. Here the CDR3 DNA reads TGTGCCAGCAGCCAGAACAATAATTCACCCCTCCACTTT.

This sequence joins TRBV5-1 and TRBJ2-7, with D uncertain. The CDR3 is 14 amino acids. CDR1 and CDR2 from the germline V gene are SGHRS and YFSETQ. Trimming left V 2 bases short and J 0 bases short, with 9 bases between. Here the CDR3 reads CASSFDGISYEQYF. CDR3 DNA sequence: TGCGCCAGCAGCTTTGACGGAATCTCCTACGAGCAGTACTTC.

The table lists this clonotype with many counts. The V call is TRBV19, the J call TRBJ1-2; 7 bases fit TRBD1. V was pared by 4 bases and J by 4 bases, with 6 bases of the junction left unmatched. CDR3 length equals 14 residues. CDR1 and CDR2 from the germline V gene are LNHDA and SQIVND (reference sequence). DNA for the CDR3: TGTGCCAGTAGTACTACAGGGGCCGGCTATGGCTACACCTTC. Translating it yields CASSTTGAGYGYTF.

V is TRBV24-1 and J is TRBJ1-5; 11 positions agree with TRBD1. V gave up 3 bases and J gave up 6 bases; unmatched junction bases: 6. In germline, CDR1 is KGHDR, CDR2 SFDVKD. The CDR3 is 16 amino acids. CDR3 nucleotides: TGTGCCACCAGTGATCCGGGACAGGGGGTCGGTCAGCCCCAGCATTTT. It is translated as CATSDPGQGVGQPQHF.

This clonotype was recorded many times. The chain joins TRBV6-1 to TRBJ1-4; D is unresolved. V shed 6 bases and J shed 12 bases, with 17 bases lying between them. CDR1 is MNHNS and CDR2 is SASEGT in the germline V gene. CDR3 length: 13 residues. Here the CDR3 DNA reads TGTGCCAGCAGCCCCTCTTGGGAGTTCGAACTGTTTTTT. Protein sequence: CASSPSWEFELFF.

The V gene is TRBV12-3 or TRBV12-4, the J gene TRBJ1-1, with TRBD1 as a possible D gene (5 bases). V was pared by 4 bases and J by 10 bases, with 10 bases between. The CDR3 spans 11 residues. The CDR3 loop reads CASSWGSAAFF. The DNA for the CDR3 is TGTGCCAGCAGTTGGGGGTCCGCAGCTTTCTTT.

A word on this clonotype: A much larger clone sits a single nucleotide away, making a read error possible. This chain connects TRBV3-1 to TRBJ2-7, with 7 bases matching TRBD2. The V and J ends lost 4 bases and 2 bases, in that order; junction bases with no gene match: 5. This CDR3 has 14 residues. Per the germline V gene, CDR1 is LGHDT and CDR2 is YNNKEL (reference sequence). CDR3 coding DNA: TGTGCCAGCAGCCCCCTAGGACTAGCCTACGAGCAGTACTTC. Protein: CASSPLGLAYEQYF.

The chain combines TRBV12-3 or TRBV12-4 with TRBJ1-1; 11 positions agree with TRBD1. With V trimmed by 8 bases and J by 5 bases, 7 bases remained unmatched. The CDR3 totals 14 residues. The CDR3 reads CASGSGQGGTEAFF. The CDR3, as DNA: TGTGCCAGCGGCTCGGGACAGGGGGGAACTGAAGCTTTCTTT.

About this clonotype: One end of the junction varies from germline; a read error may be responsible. The CDR3 is CASIATQWSYGHTF. The CDR3 DNA sequence: TGCGCCAGCATTGCAACACAGTGGAGCTATGGCCACACCTTC. The genes are TRBV10-1 and TRBJ1-2; D gene uncertain. Germline CDR1 reads WNHNN; CDR2 reads SYGVQD (reference sequence). The CDR3 spans 14 residues.

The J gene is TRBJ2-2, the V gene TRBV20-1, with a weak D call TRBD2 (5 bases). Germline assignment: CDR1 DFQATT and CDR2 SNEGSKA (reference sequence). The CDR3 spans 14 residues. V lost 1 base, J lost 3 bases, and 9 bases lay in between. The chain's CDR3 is CSARGWEYTGELFF. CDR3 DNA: TGCAGTGCTAGAGGGTGGGAGTACACCGGGGAGCTGTTTTTT.

CDR3 sequence reads: CARGTGVGNTIYF. CDR3 bases: TGTGCTAGAGGGACAGGGGTCGGAAACACCATATATTTT. This rearrangement joins TRBV24-1 to TRBJ1-3, with 10 bases fitting TRBD1. Germline lookup yields CDR1 KGHDR and CDR2 SFDVKD. This CDR3 region has 13 residues.

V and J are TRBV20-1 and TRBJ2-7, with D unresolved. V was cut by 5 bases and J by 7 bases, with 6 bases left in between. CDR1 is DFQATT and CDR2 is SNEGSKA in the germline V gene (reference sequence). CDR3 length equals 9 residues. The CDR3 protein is CSASTEQYF. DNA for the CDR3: TGCAGTGCTTCCACAGAGCAGTACTTC.

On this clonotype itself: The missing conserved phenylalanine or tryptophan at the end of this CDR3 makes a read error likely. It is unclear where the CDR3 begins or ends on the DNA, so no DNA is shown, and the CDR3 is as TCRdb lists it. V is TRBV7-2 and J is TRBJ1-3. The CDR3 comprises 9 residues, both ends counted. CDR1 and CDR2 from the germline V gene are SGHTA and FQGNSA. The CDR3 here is CASSPLGTS.

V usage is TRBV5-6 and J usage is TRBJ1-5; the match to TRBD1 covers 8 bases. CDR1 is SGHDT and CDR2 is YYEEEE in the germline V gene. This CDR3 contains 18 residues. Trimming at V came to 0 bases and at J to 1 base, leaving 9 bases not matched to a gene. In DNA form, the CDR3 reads TGTGCCAGCAGCTTGGGGGGACAGGTTCGGTCGAGCAATCAGCCCCAGCATTTT. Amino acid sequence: CASSLGGQVRSSNQPQHF.

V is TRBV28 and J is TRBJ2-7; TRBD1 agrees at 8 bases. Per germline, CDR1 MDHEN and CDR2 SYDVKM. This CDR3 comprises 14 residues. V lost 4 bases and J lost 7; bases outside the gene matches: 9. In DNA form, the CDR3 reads TGTGCCAGCAGTTCCCCCCCAGGGGGCGGAGAGCAGTACTTC. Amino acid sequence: CASSSPPGGGEQYF.